The 9 T cell receptor beta chains below come from one sample, sequenced in a study of cytomegalovirus exposure and HLA in healthy donors. The primer mix had 60 Vbeta and 13 Jbeta primers. The method was immunoSEQ multiplex PCR; TCRdb's version includes in-frame clones alone and lacks a portion of them. The sample has approximately 97,000 clones; 73% are singletons. Sequences were obtained from PBMCs. Every receptor here comes from a man between 40 and 49 years old in good health and CMV-seronegative.

This rearrangement joins TRBV5-4 to TRBJ2-5; 8 bases match TRBD2. Trimming took 1 base from V and 1 from J; bases not matched to a gene: 0. The CDR3 sequence is 14 residues long. From germline, CDR1 is SGHNT and CDR2 YYREEE (reference sequence). DNA for the CDR3: TGTGCCAGCAGCTTGACTAGCGGCCAAGAGACCCAGTACTTC. It encodes CASSLTSGQETQYF.

The J gene is TRBJ2-3, the V gene TRBV29-1, with TRBD2 matching over 8 bases. Germline trimming cut 1 base from V and 0 bases from J; bases unmatched to any gene: 12. CDR3 length: 18 amino acids. The V gene's germline CDR1 is SQVTM and CDR2 ANQGSEA. CDR3 sequence reads: CSVEGVGGAEGSTDTQYF. DNA for the CDR3: TGCAGCGTTGAAGGGGTCGGGGGGGCAGAAGGGAGCACAGATACGCAGTATTTT.

The chain recombines TRBV2 with TRBJ1-1; D call uncertain. This CDR3 has 13 residues. Germline loops: CDR1 SNHLY, CDR2 FYNNEI. Trimming removed 4 bases at V and 3 bases at J, with 9 bases between. The CDR3 bases are TGTGCCAGCAGTGTTGAGGGTGACACTGAAGCTTTCTTT. Translated, it gives CASSVEGDTEAFF.

The chain's CDR3 is CASSLPGTSTDTQYF. The DNA for the CDR3 is TGTGCCAGCAGCTTACCGGGGACTAGCACAGATACGCAGTATTTT. The chain employs TRBV5-5 and TRBJ2-3; D might be TRBD2 (6 bases). Trimming pared 2 bases from V and 0 bases from J, leaving 10 bases between. This CDR3 has 15 amino acids. The germline V gene encodes CDR1 SGHKS and CDR2 YYEKEE (reference sequence).

The chain joins TRBV29-1 to TRBJ1-1; weak D call: TRBD1 (6 bases). The V and J ends lost 2 bases and 4 bases respectively, with 11 bases between them. This CDR3 region has 13 residues. Germline lookup yields CDR1 SQVTM and CDR2 ANQGSEA. CDR3 DNA: TGCAGCGTTGAACCAGGGGTGGGCACTGAAGCTTTCTTT. It specifies CSVEPGVGTEAFF.

This clone was counted only a few times. The chain recombines TRBV29-1 with TRBJ2-3, with D possibly matching TRBD2 (6 bases). V gave up 2 bases and J gave up 2 bases, with 11 bases separating them. This CDR3 has 14 amino acids. Looked up from germline, CDR1 is SQVTM and CDR2 is ANQGSEA. The CDR3 here is CSVELAGSTDTQYF. The CDR3, as DNA: TGCAGCGTTGAATTGGCGGGGTCCACAGATACGCAGTATTTT.

The chain recombines TRBV4-3 with TRBJ1-3; D is ambiguous. This CDR3 has 15 residues. Germline V gene lookup returns CDR1 LGHNA and CDR2 YSLEER. The V end was cut by 1 base, the J end by 4 bases, with 11 bases between. CDR3 residues: CASSQGPSRGNTIYF. The CDR3 coding sequence is TGCGCCAGCAGCCAAGGACCGAGCAGGGGAAACACCATATATTTT.

This chain links TRBV9 with TRBJ2-7, with D maybe TRBD1 (6 bases). CDR3 length: 15 amino acids. The V gene's germline CDR1 is SGDLS and CDR2 YYNGEE. V was cut by 5 bases and J by 2 bases, with 17 bases left in between. CDR3 DNA: TGTGCCAGCAGTGGGGGTACAGGGCCTACCTACGAGCAGTACTTC. Amino acid sequence: CASSGGTGPTYEQYF.

The chain uses TRBV7-9 and TRBJ2-3, with 9 bases that match TRBD2. Germline V gene lookup returns CDR1 SEHNR and CDR2 FQNEAQ (reference sequence). The trim removed 5 bases at V and 0 bases at J, leaving 6 bases unmatched. The CDR3 runs to 16 residues. CDR3 DNA sequence: TGTGCCAGCAGCCCGCGGGGGGGTACTAGCACAGATACGCAGTATTTT. Encoded protein: CASSPRGGTSTDTQYF.